The clone carrying this T cell receptor beta chain has at least ten counts. Its antigen is not known. Germline loops: CDR1 MNHEY, CDR2 SMNVEV (reference sequence). Trimming cost V 2 bases and J 5 bases, with 12 bases left between them. This CDR3 spans 14 amino acids. The sample originates from a study of T cells in Graves' hyperthyroidism and ophthalmopathy. General study points: Most thyroid clonotypes with frequency above 0.001 were detected in blood. Prediction of ophthalmopathy progression came a median roughly 7.1 months pre-onset.

Patients aged 18 to 65 had newly diagnosed hyperthyroidism of under 2 months' duration. Using RNA transcripts as the source, TCR beta CDR3 regions were amplified. The HTBI primer set was used in a first-round RT-PCR of the TCR CDR3. A single record per CDR3 protein comes from TCRdb applying MiXCR to the multiplex PCR reads. The sample shows 250,000 to 300,000 distinct CDR3 sequences, 13% of them seen only once. The chain links TRBV27 to TRBJ1-2, with a possible D match to TRBD1 (5 bases). The source material was blood. This clonotype originated in a woman aged 30 to 39 with Graves' hyperthyroidism that later progressed to Graves' ophthalmopathy. The CDR3 nucleotides are TGTGCCAGCAGTTTACGCTCGGGGGGGTATGGCTACACCTTC. Translating it yields CASSLRSGGYGYTF.